The present T cell receptor beta chain was sequenced within a study of blood T cell repertoires in COVID-19. Study summary: Donors in the United States, Italy and Spain gave samples during acute or convalescent COVID-19.

The CDR3 runs 14 residues. Trimming took 0 bases from V and 5 from J, leaving 11 bases between them. Germline-derived CDR1 and CDR2 are SGHRS and YFSETQ. As originally analysed: Reference gene primer amplification gave nucleated cell count estimates. Assay: immunoSEQ multiplex PCR; the TCRdb copy retains only in-frame clones and omits some. That table gives V, J and clone size, and the DNA gave D and trimming. The sample holds over 70,000 clones, roughly 80% seen once. The sequence was collected from a human donor in a cohort sampled during active COVID-19. The gene calls are TRBV5-1 and TRBJ1-1; a possible D gene is TRBD1 (5 bases). The material sequenced was peripheral blood. The CDR3 here is CASSLAGGGTEAFF. The CDR3 coding sequence is TGCGCCAGCAGCTTGGCCGGGGGTGGGACTGAAGCTTTCTTT.